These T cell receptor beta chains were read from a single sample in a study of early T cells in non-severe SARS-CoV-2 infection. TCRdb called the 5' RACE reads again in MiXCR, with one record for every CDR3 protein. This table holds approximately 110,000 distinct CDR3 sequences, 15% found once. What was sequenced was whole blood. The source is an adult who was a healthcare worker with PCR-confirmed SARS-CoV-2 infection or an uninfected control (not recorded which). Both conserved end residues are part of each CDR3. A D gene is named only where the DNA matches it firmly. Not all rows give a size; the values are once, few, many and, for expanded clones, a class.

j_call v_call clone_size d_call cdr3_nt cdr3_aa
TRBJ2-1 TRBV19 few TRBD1 TGTGCCAGTAGTAACCAGGGGGCCTACAATGAGCAGTTCTTC CASSNQGAYNEQFF
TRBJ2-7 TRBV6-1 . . TGTGCCAGCGAGGCAGGAACGTCCTACGAGCAGTACTTC CASEAGTSYEQYF
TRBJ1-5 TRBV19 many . TGTGCCAGTAGTACTCTGGACGCCTCACCCCAGCATTTT CASSTLDASPQHF
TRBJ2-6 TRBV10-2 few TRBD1 TGCGCCAGCACGGGACAGTTAGTCTCTGGGGCCAACGTCCTGACTTTC CASTGQLVSGANVLTF
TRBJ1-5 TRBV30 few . TGTGCCTGGTCTGAGAGCAATCAGCCCCAGCATTTT CAWSESNQPQHF
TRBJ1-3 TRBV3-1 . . TGTGCCAGCAGCCCTGACACTAATGGAAACACCATATATTTT CASSPDTNGNTIYF
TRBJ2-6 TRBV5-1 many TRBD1 TGCGCCAGCAGCTTAACGACAGGGAGCTCTGGGGCCAACGTCCTGACTTTC CASSLTTGSSGANVLTF
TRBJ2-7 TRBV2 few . TGTGCCAGCAGCAGGGAGTCCTACGAGCAGTACTTC CASSRESYEQYF
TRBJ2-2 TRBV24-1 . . TGTGCCACCGGGACGCACGACACCGGGGAGCTGTTTTTT CATGTHDTGELFF
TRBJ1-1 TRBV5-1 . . TGCGCCAGCAGCCAAAACCTTGGGGGCACTGAAGCTTTCTTT CASSQNLGGTEAFF
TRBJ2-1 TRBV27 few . TGTGCCAGCAGTGTGAATGGCCCCTACAATGAGCAGTTCTTC CASSVNGPYNEQFF
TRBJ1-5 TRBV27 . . TGTGCCAGCAGTTCCCTCGGTAGCCAGCCCCAGCATTTT CASSSLGSQPQHF
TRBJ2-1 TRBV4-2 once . TGTGCCAGCAGCGAAAGTGACAGGCTGATCTACAATGAGCAGTTCTTC CASSESDRLIYNEQFF
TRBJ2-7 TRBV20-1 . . TGCAGTGCTAGGAAGGACTTGTCCCACGAGCAGTACTTC CSARKDLSHEQYF
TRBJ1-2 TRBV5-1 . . TGCGCCAGCAGCTTGGATTTTCGGAGATTAATTGGCTACACCTTC CASSLDFRRLIGYTF
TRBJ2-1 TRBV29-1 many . TGCAGCGTTCCCACACAGGGTATGACACACAATGAGCAGTTCTTC CSVPTQGMTHNEQFF
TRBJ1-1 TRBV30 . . TGTGCCTGGAGTACCCATGGAGAAGCTTTCTTT CAWSTHGEAFF
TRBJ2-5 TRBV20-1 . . TGCAGTGCTAAACGGGGGTCTAAGGAGACCCAGTACTTC CSAKRGSKETQYF
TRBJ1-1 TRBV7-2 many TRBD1 TGTGCCAGCAGCTTAGACAGGGGAAGGACTGAAGCTTTCTTT CASSLDRGRTEAFF
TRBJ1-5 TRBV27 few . TGTGCCAGCAGTTTGTCGGCCCTGGGTCAGCCCCAGCATTTT CASSLSALGQPQHF
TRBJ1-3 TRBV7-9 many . TGTGCCAGCAGCGAAGACACTGGAAACACCATATATTTT CASSEDTGNTIYF
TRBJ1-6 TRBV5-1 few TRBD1 TGCGCCAGCAGCTTGGGCTCTGGGACAGGGCGGAAGTTTGATTCACCCCTCCACTTT CASSLGSGTGRKFDSPLHF
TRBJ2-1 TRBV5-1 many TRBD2 TGCGCCAGCAGCACCCGGGGGGGGAGTGCCTACAATGAGCAGTTCTTC CASSTRGGSAYNEQFF
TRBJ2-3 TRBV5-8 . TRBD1 TGTGCCAGCAGCTTAGGACCGGGACAGGGAATCACAGATACGCAGTATTTT CASSLGPGQGITDTQYF
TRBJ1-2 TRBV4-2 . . TGTGCCTGCAGCCAAGATAGAGCAGTCTATGGCTACACCTTC CACSQDRAVYGYTF
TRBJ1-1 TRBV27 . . TGTGCCAGCAGTTTATCGCGGGGGAGGACTGAAGCTTTCTTT CASSLSRGRTEAFF
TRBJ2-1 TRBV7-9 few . TGTGCCAGCAGGGCCACGGATGAGCAGTTCTTC CASRATDEQFF
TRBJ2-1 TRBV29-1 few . TGCAGCGTTGTTGGGCGGGGTGAGCAGTTCTTC CSVVGRGEQFF
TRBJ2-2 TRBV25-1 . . TGTGCCAGCAGTGAATCGGCGCGGGGGAACACCGGGGAGCTGTTTTTT CASSESARGNTGELFF
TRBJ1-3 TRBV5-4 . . TGTGCCAGCAGCCCCACAGGGCAATCTGGAAACACCATATATTTT CASSPTGQSGNTIYF
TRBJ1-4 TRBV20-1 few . TGCAGTGCCCTAACGGCTGAAAAACTGTTTTTT CSALTAEKLFF
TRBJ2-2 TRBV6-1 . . TGTGCCAGCAGTGAGACCGGGGGACCGACCGGGGAGCTGTTTTTT CASSETGGPTGELFF
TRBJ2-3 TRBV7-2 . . TGTGCCAGCAGCTGGTTTCAGGGGGGCCACACAGATACGCAGTATTTT CASSWFQGGHTDTQYF
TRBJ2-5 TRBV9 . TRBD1 TGTGCCAGCAGCGGACCTCCGGGACAGGGAAGAGAGACCCAGTACTTC CASSGPPGQGRETQYF
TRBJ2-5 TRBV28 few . TGTGCCAGGGAGGGGCGGGGAGGAAAAGAGACCCAGTACTTC CAREGRGGKETQYF
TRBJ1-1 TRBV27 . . TGTGCCAGCAGTTTCAGCAGGCTAAACACTGAAGCTTTCTTT CASSFSRLNTEAFF
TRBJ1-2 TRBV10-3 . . TGTGCCATCAGTGAAGGCGGACTTTCCTATGGCTACACCTTC CAISEGGLSYGYTF
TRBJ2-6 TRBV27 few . TGTGCCAGCAGTCCCAGGCGCGTATTGTCGGTTGCGGCCAACGTCCTGATTTTC CASSPRRVLSVAANVLIF
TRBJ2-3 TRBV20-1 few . TGCAGTGCTGGGGCCGTCTTCAGGGGGGACACAGATACGCAGTATTTT CSAGAVFRGDTDTQYF
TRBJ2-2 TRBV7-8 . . TGTGCCAGCAGCTTAGCCGGACTGACCAACACCGGGGAGCTGTTTTTT CASSLAGLTNTGELFF
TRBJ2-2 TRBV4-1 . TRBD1 TGCGCCAGCAGGTCGCCGGGACAGGGCTCCGGGGAGCTGTTTTTT CASRSPGQGSGELFF
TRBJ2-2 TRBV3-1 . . TGTGCCAGCAGCCCTCTCCGGGGAGACGGGGAGCTGTTTTTT CASSPLRGDGELFF
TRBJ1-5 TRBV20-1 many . TGCAGTGCTACATCCGGGACACTCAATCAGCCCCAGCATTTT CSATSGTLNQPQHF
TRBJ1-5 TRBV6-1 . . TGTGCCAGCAGTACCCAGGTCGGTCAGCCCCAGCATTTT CASSTQVGQPQHF
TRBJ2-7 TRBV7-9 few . TGTGCCAGCAGCTTATGGTCATTTGCGTCCTACGAGCAGTACTTC CASSLWSFASYEQYF
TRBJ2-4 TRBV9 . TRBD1 TGTGCCAGCAGCGCAGGACAGGGCAGGGACATTCAGTACTTC CASSAGQGRDIQYF
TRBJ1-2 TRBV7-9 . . TGTGCCAGCAGCTTAGTGAAGTCTCTCCTTAAGAACTATGGCTACACCTTC CASSLVKSLLKNYGYTF
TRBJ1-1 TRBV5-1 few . TGCGCCAGCAGCTTTTGGGGGTCGCCGAACACTGAAGCTTTCTTT CASSFWGSPNTEAFF
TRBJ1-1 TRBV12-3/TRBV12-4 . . TGTGCCAGCAGCCGTAGAACGGGGGCGACGAACACTGAAGCTTTCTTT CASSRRTGATNTEAFF
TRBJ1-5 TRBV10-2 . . TGCGCCAGCAGTGAGAATAACAATCAGCCCCAGCATTTT CASSENNNQPQHF
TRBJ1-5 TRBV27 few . TGTGCCAGCAGTTTCTCCGGGGGGGGAAGGGCTCCCCAGCATTTT CASSFSGGGRAPQHF
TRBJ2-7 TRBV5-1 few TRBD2 TGCGCCAGCAGCTTGGAGCGGGGGAGCTCCTACGAGCAGTACTTC CASSLERGSSYEQYF
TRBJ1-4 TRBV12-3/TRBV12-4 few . TGTGCCAGCAGTTTATCCAGCAGGGGCGGTGAAAAACTGTTTTTT CASSLSSRGGEKLFF
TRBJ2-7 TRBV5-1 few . TGCGCCAGCAGCTTCCCAGATACCTACGAGCAGTACTTC CASSFPDTYEQYF
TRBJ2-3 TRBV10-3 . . TGTGCCGGGGGAGGGGGAGCGTATGATACGCAGTATTTT CAGGGGAYDTQYF
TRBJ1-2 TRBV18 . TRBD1 TGTGCCAGCTCACTCGGGGGACAGGCAGACTATGGCTACACCTTC CASSLGGQADYGYTF